This is a list of T cell receptor beta chains from one sample in a study of T cell repertoires in ileal Crohn's disease. The table came from immunoSEQ multiplex PCR; TCRdb's copy has only in-frame clones and leaves some out. The profile shows around 10,000 clones, 70% to 90% of them singletons. The sample taken for sequencing was ileal tissue. The receptors here all came from an adult with Crohn's disease. Both conserved end residues are part of each CDR3. The D gene is left open where the match is weak. Not every row has a clone size; where given, it reads once, few, many or a size class.

CDR3: CASSFGGGTYYSAYEQYF; DNA: TGTGCCAGCAGCTTCGGCGGGGGGACATACTACAGCGCCTACGAGCAGTACTTC; D: TRBD2; V: TRBV5-4; size: NA; J: TRBJ2-7
CDR3: CASSPQGARNTIYF; DNA: TGTGCCAGCAGTCCCCAGGGGGCGAGAAACACCATATATTTT; D: TRBD1; V: TRBV28; size: NA; J: TRBJ1-3
CDR3: CSVDILDEQFF; DNA: TGCAGCGTCGACATTCTCGATGAGCAGTTCTTC; D: NA; V: TRBV29-1; size: once; J: TRBJ2-1
CDR3: CASSLGQSEQYF; DNA: TGTGCCAGCAGTCTCGGACAGTCGGAGCAGTACTTC; D: NA; V: TRBV28; size: NA; J: TRBJ2-7
CDR3: CASSWGDRESHTF; DNA: TGTGCCAGCAGTTGGGGGGACAGGGAGTCCCACACCTTC; D: TRBD1; V: TRBV28; size: NA; J: TRBJ1-2
CDR3: CASSVGSGSYEQYF; DNA: TGTGCCAGCAGCGTAGGTAGCGGGAGTTACGAGCAGTACTTC; D: TRBD2; V: TRBV9; size: NA; J: TRBJ2-7
CDR3: CASSPQYSGANVLTF; DNA: TGTGCCAGCAGCCCTCAGTACTCTGGGGCCAACGTCCTGACTTTC; D: NA; V: TRBV5-6; size: NA; J: TRBJ2-6
CDR3: CASRDRDRWGYTF; DNA: TGTGCCAGCAGAGACAGGGATCGGTGGGGCTACACCTTC; D: TRBD1; V: TRBV2; size: NA; J: TRBJ1-2
CDR3: CASSSMEGPGETQYF; DNA: TGTGCCAGCTCATCGATGGAGGGCCCTGGAGAGACCCAGTACTTC; D: NA; V: TRBV18; size: NA; J: TRBJ2-5
CDR3: CAWSGTGSTDTQYF; DNA: TGTGCCTGGAGTGGTACAGGGTCTACAGATACGCAGTATTTT; D: NA; V: TRBV30; size: NA; J: TRBJ2-3
CDR3: CASSSLYEQYF; DNA: TGTGCCAGCAGCTCTCTCTACGAGCAGTACTTC; D: NA; V: TRBV5-6; size: NA; J: TRBJ2-7
CDR3: CARNLRTSGYNEQFF; DNA: TGTGCCAGGAACCTGAGGACTAGCGGATACAATGAGCAGTTCTTC; D: TRBD2; V: TRBV7-3; size: NA; J: TRBJ2-1
CDR3: CASSFGGSASTDTQYF; DNA: TGCGCCAGCAGCTTCGGCGGGAGTGCTAGCACAGATACGCAGTATTTT; D: TRBD2; V: TRBV5-1; size: NA; J: TRBJ2-3
CDR3: CASSPPWRTGGFYEQYF; DNA: TGTGCCAGCTCACCCCCCTGGCGGACAGGGGGCTTCTACGAGCAGTACTTC; D: TRBD1; V: TRBV18; size: once; J: TRBJ2-7
CDR3: CASSLTSSSYEQYF; DNA: TGTGCCAGCAGCCTTACTAGCAGCTCCTACGAGCAGTACTTC; D: NA; V: TRBV9; size: few; J: TRBJ2-7
CDR3: CASSPPGAAQYF; DNA: TGTGCCAGCAGCCCCCCCGGAGCGGCCCAGTACTTC; D: NA; V: TRBV7-8; size: NA; J: TRBJ2-5
CDR3: CSADPSGDTQYF; DNA: TGCAGCGCCGACCCGTCGGGAGATACGCAGTATTTT; D: NA; V: TRBV29-1; size: NA; J: TRBJ2-3
CDR3: CASSHLGTSGSHEQYF; DNA: TGTGCCAGCAGTCATTTAGGGACTAGCGGGAGCCACGAGCAGTACTTC; D: TRBD2; V: TRBV7-2; size: once; J: TRBJ2-7
CDR3: CASSPAGLADNEQFF; DNA: TGTGCCAGCAGCCCCGCGGGGCTAGCGGACAATGAGCAGTTCTTC; D: TRBD2; V: TRBV13; size: NA; J: TRBJ2-1
CDR3: CASSSRVGSREETQYF; DNA: TGTGCCAGCAGTTCGCGTGTTGGGAGTAGGGAAGAGACCCAGTACTTC; D: NA; V: TRBV28; size: few; J: TRBJ2-5
CDR3: CASSYSRGPGNTIYF; DNA: TGTGCCAGCAGTTACTCGAGAGGGCCTGGAAACACCATATATTTT; D: NA; V: TRBV6-5; size: NA; J: TRBJ1-3
CDR3: CASSAQTTSYGYTF; DNA: TGTGCCAGCAGCGCGCAGACAACTAGCTATGGCTACACCTTC; D: NA; V: TRBV7-9; size: NA; J: TRBJ1-2
CDR3: CASSHGLGDRVGGYTF; DNA: TGTGCCAGCAGCCATGGTTTGGGGGACAGGGTCGGAGGCTACACCTTC; D: TRBD1; V: TRBV4-2; size: NA; J: TRBJ1-2
CDR3: CASSYSDRRQINGYTF; DNA: TGTGCCAGCAGTTACTCGGACAGGAGACAGATTAATGGCTACACCTTC; D: TRBD1; V: TRBV6-5; size: NA; J: TRBJ1-2
CDR3: CASSLPGGRSGNTIYF; DNA: TGTGCCAGCAGCCTTCCAGGGGGCAGGTCTGGAAACACCATATATTTT; D: TRBD1; V: TRBV5-4; size: NA; J: TRBJ1-3
CDR3: CASSTTQGSGGELFF; DNA: TGTGCTAGCAGCACCACTCAGGGGAGCGGCGGGGAGCTGTTTTTT; D: NA; V: TRBV7-7; size: NA; J: TRBJ2-2
CDR3: CASGTGQSNYGYTF; DNA: TGTGCCAGCGGTACCGGACAGAGTAACTATGGCTACACCTTC; D: NA; V: TRBV4-2; size: NA; J: TRBJ1-2
CDR3: CASSVGTGVEKLFF; DNA: TGTGCCAGCAGTGTGGGGACAGGGGTTGAAAAACTGTTTTTT; D: TRBD1; V: TRBV2; size: medium-sized; J: TRBJ1-4
CDR3: CASSLGTLAGGTDTQYF; DNA: TGTGCCAGCAGCTTGGGTACACTAGCGGGAGGCACAGATACGCAGTATTTT; D: TRBD2; V: TRBV5-4; size: NA; J: TRBJ2-3
CDR3: CASSSQGAEVYNEQFF; DNA: TGTGCCAGCAGCTCACAGGGGGCAGAGGTCTACAATGAGCAGTTCTTC; D: TRBD1; V: TRBV28; size: NA; J: TRBJ2-1
CDR3: CASAILTRVDEAFF; DNA: TGTGCCAGCGCTATCCTTACCCGGGTGGATGAAGCTTTCTTT; D: NA; V: TRBV5-6; size: NA; J: TRBJ1-1